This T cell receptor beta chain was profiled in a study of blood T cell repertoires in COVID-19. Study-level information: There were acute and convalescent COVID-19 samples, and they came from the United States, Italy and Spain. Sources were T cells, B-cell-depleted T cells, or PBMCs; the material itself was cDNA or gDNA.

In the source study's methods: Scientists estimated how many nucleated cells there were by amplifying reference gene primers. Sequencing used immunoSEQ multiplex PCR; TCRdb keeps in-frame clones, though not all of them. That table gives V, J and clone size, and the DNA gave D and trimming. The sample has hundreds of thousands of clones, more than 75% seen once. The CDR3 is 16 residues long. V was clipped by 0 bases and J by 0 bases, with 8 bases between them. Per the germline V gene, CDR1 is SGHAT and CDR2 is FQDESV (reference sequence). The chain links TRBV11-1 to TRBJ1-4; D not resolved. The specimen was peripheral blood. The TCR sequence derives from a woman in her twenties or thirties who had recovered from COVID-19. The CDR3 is CASSLAYSATNEKLFF. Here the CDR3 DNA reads TGTGCCAGCAGCTTAGCCTACAGTGCAACTAATGAAAAACTGTTTTTT.